This T cell receptor beta chain was identified during a study of control samples from healthy donors and cancer patients. TCRdb's copy holds only in-frame clones and misses some; the assay was immunoSEQ multiplex PCR. The profile shows 100,000 to 150,000 clones, about 88% of them singletons. This clone appeared once. The CDR3 sequence is 16 residues long. V lost 5 bases and J lost 4, with 17 bases in between. CDR1 and CDR2 from the germline V gene are LGHDT and YNNKEL (reference sequence). The sample taken for sequencing was blood. The V and J genes are TRBV3-1 (or the pseudogene TRBV3-2) and TRBJ1-4; tentatively, D is TRBD1 (6 bases). This TCR was sampled from a man between 18 and 29 years old in good health. The CDR3 region is CASSERGGTFNEKLFF. CDR3 sequence (DNA): TGTGCCAGCAGCGAAAGGGGAGGGACATTTAATGAAAAACTGTTTTTT.